The 21 T cell receptor beta chains presented below share a single source sample, sequenced in a study of shared clonotypes between healthy human individuals. This table comes from immunoSEQ multiplex PCR, and its TCRdb copy is limited to in-frame clones, with some not included. The table has around 510,000 clones, about 80% seen once; the top ten hold 9.5% to 15%. The sequencing input was PBMCs. These receptors were collected from a middle-aged woman in good health. Some clones in this sample may be carry-over from other donors' samples.

The genes are TRBV28 and TRBJ2-1, with a weak D call TRBD2 (6 bases). The CDR3 covers 12 residues. Germline CDR1 MDHEN, CDR2 SYDVKM. Trimming shortened V by 5 bases and J by 16 bases, and 18 bases separated the two germline ends. Written as DNA, the CDR3 is TGTGCCAGCAGTCTTAGCGGACTCCTTCAATTCTTC. It yields the protein CASSLSGLLQFF.

This rearrangement joins TRBV19 to TRBJ2-2, with 7 bases fitting TRBD2. V shed 5 bases and J 5 bases; nucleotides not matched to a gene: 14. This CDR3 region has 17 residues. Germline-derived CDR1 and CDR2 are LNHDA and SQIVND (reference sequence). In DNA form, the CDR3 reads TGTGCCAGTAGTGTGGGCGGGGGACTCGGTAGGACCGGGGAGCTGTTTTTT. Protein product: CASSVGGGLGRTGELFF.

This clone has only one observation. CDR3 loop: CASSLGGQQFF. The CDR3 DNA sequence: TGTGCCAGCAGCTTAGGTGGGCAGCAGTTCTTC. V usage is TRBV7-2 and J usage is TRBJ2-1; D gene ambiguous. This CDR3 contains 11 residues. Between the trimmed V and J ends, which lost 1 base and 11 bases, there was a span of 6 bases. Germline CDR1 and CDR2: SGHTA and FQGNSA.

The CDR3 coding sequence is TGTGCCAGCAGTTTCGACATCGATGGCGGCTACACCTTC. Residues: CASSFDIDGGYTF. The chain employs TRBV14 and TRBJ1-2; no reliable D call. V was cut by 6 bases and J by 8 bases, with 16 bases left in between. CDR1 and CDR2 from the germline V gene are SGHDN and FVKESK. The CDR3 sequence is 13 residues long.

The rearrangement uses TRBV27 and TRBJ2-7; D possibly uses TRBD1 or TRBD2 (6 bases each). CDR3 length equals 14 residues. Trimming took 1 base from V and 5 from J, leaving 12 bases between them. The germline V gene encodes CDR1 MNHEY and CDR2 SMNVEV (reference sequence). The CDR3 nucleotides read TGTGCCAGCAGTTTATTAGGGGGGCCCGACGAGCAGTACTTC. Translating gives CASSLLGGPDEQYF.

The CDR3 reads CASSTVAAGQPQHF. The CDR3 bases are TGTGCCAGCAGTACCGTGGCCGCAGGTCAGCCCCAGCATTTT. The chain employs TRBV28 and TRBJ1-5; no reliable D call. V was cut by 5 bases and J by 6 bases, with 14 bases left in between. CDR1 and CDR2 (germline): MDHEN, SYDVKM. There are 14 residues in the CDR3.

The gene calls are TRBV7-6 and TRBJ1-1; no firm D call. The V gene lost 0 bases and the J gene lost 5 bases, with 10 bases spanning the gap. The CDR3 loop spans 14 amino acids. Germline V lookup: CDR1 SGHVS, CDR2 FNYEAQ. The CDR3 loop reads CASSLAGKGTEAFF. CDR3 DNA sequence: TGTGCCAGCAGCTTAGCAGGGAAAGGGACTGAAGCTTTCTTT.

The chain has TRBV28 and TRBJ2-2; D remains unclear. Trimming shortened V by 8 bases and J by 9 bases, and 13 bases separated the two germline ends. Germline V gene data show CDR1 as MDHEN and CDR2 as SYDVKM. CDR3 length equals 12 residues. DNA for the CDR3: TGTGCCAGCGTCGCTTTAGGCCGGGAGCTGTTTTTT. Residues: CASVALGRELFF. Full variable domain (outside the CDR3, taken from reference TRBV28 and TRBJ2-2): DVKVTQSSRYLVKRTGEKVFLECVQDMDHENMFWYRQDPGLGLRLIYFSYDVKMKEKGDIPEGYSVSREKKERFSLILESASTNQTSMYLCASVALGRELFFGEGSRLTVL.

The chain recombines TRBV2 with TRBJ2-1, with 7 bases that match TRBD1. CDR3 length: 15 residues. Losses at the gene ends were 1 base for V and 2 bases for J; bases not matched to a gene: 2. In germline, CDR1 is SNHLY, CDR2 FYNNEI. This chain's CDR3 is CASSEGQGAYNEQFF. The CDR3 DNA reads TGTGCCAGCAGTGAAGGGCAGGGGGCCTACAATGAGCAGTTCTTC.

This clone was observed a single time. This rearrangement joins TRBV12-2 to TRBJ2-1; the D call in the table, TRBD2, was not verified against the DNA. TRBV12-2 is a pseudogene segment. This CDR3 contains 16 residues. The CDR3 DNA is TGTGCAAGTCGCCCAAGAGCGGGCGGGCGTCAGGATGAGCAGTTCTTC. Its protein product is CASRPRAGGRQDEQFF.

The chain combines TRBV28 with TRBJ2-2; D uncertain. CDR1 is MDHEN, CDR2 SYDVKM, per germline. This CDR3 spans 15 amino acids. V was clipped by 5 bases and J by 5 bases, with 15 bases between them. CDR3 loop: CASSPPRSGTGELFF. The CDR3 bases are TGTGCCAGCAGTCCCCCCAGGTCTGGGACCGGGGAGCTGTTTTTT.

The chain recombines TRBV7-3 with TRBJ2-2; D is unresolved. Per the germline V gene, CDR1 is SGHTA and CDR2 is FQGTGA. The CDR3 extends over 16 amino acids. V lost 1 base and J lost 4, with 13 bases in between. CDR3 loop: CASSLISQDPTGELFF. The DNA of the CDR3 is TGTGCCAGCAGCTTAATATCCCAGGATCCCACCGGGGAGCTGTTTTTT.

This rearrangement joins TRBV19 to TRBJ2-7; 8 bases line up with TRBD1. From germline, CDR1 is LNHDA and CDR2 SQIVND (reference sequence). The CDR3 sequence is 14 residues long. V was pared by 1 base and J by 6 bases, with 5 bases of the junction left unmatched. CDR3 region: CASSIVGQGREQYF. The CDR3 DNA is TGTGCCAGTAGTATAGTTGGACAGGGTCGCGAGCAGTACTTC. Together with reference TRBV19 and TRBJ2-7, the CDR3 gives the full variable domain: DGGITQSPKYLFRKEGQNVTLSCEQNLNHDAMYWYRQDPGQGLRLIYYSQIVNDFQKGDIAEGYSVSREKKESFPLTVTSAQKNPTAFYLCASSIVGQGREQYFGPGTRLTVT.

The chain joins TRBV27 to TRBJ2-1; TRBD2 agrees at 12 bases. Germline CDR1 is MNHEY and CDR2 is SMNVEV (reference sequence). This CDR3 spans 17 amino acids. The J segment lost 7 bases and the V segment lost 6 bases, leaving 13 bases of the junction unmatched. CDR3 bases: TGTGCCAGCAGCCGACTGCGACTAGCGGGAGTCAGGAATGAGCAGTTCTTC. This encodes CASSRLRLAGVRNEQFF.

This sequence joins TRBV7-8 and TRBJ2-1, with D perhaps TRBD2 (6 bases). CDR1 and CDR2 from the germline V gene are SGHVS and FQNEAQ. The CDR3 runs to 16 residues. V lost 1 base and J lost 0, with 10 bases in between. This CDR3 is CASSLVEGHSYNEQFF. CDR3 sequence (DNA): TGTGCCAGCAGCTTAGTGGAGGGTCACTCCTACAATGAGCAGTTCTTC.

The gene calls are TRBV28 and TRBJ2-7; tentatively, D is TRBD1 (6 bases). The germline CDR1 and CDR2 sequences are MDHEN and SYDVKM. V was pared by 8 bases and J by 2 bases, with 13 bases between. This CDR3 has 13 amino acids. For the CDR3, the DNA is TGTGCCAGCCAGGACGGGGACACCTACGAGCAGTACTTC. As protein: CASQDGDTYEQYF. The full variable domain, its missing parts supplied by reference TRBV28 and TRBJ2-7, is DVKVTQSSRYLVKRTGEKVFLECVQDMDHENMFWYRQDPGLGLRLIYFSYDVKMKEKGDIPEGYSVSREKKERFSLILESASTNQTSMYLCASQDGDTYEQYFGPGTRLTVT.

The CDR3 loop is CASSVSRETQYF. Here the CDR3 DNA reads TGTGCCAGTAGTGTCAGTAGAGAGACCCAGTACTTC. The chain uses TRBV19 and TRBJ2-5; D gene unclear. Germline CDR1 and CDR2: LNHDA and SQIVND (reference sequence). CDR3 size: 12 residues. V was trimmed by 5 bases and J by 4 bases, leaving 8 bases between them.

This clone appeared many times. V gene TRBV6-1 combines with J gene TRBJ2-7; 8 bases match TRBD2. This CDR3 is built from 15 residues. The V gene end was trimmed by 4 bases and the J gene end by 2 bases; junction bases not matched to a gene: 7. Per germline, CDR1 MNHNS and CDR2 SASEGT. The CDR3 nucleotides read TGTGCCAGCAGTGGAGGGGCGGGAGGACCCTACGAGCAGTACTTC. It codes for CASSGGAGGPYEQYF.

The chain is built from TRBV30 and TRBJ1-1, with D unclear. CDR3 length equals 13 residues. Looked up from germline, CDR1 is GTSNPN and CDR2 is SVGIG (reference sequence). V lost 2 bases to trimming and J lost 4 bases, with 11 bases between them. CDR3 loop: CAWSLAHGTEAFF. In DNA, the CDR3 is TGTGCCTGGAGTCTGGCCCACGGCACTGAAGCTTTCTTT.

About this clone itself: Only one base separates this from a far larger clonotype, so it likely reflects a read error. The CDR3, as DNA: TGTGCCAGCAGTCCGCTACATGGGGTTGGCGACAATGAGCAGTTCTTC. Translating it yields CASSPLHGVGDNEQFF. This sequence joins TRBV25-1 and TRBJ2-1; no clear D gene. Trimming stripped 5 bases from V and 5 bases from J, with 19 bases between. This CDR3 has 16 amino acids. CDR1 and CDR2 (germline): MGHDK, SYGVNS.

This rearrangement joins TRBV7-9 to TRBJ2-1; weak D call: TRBD2 (6 bases). The CDR3 has 14 amino acids. Trimming stripped 4 bases from V and 9 bases from J, with 16 bases between. The germline gives CDR1 SEHNR, CDR2 FQNEAQ (reference sequence). The CDR3 sequence: CASSSVLGAGEQFF. The CDR3 DNA sequence: TGTGCCAGCAGCTCTGTGCTAGGAGCGGGTGAGCAGTTCTTC.